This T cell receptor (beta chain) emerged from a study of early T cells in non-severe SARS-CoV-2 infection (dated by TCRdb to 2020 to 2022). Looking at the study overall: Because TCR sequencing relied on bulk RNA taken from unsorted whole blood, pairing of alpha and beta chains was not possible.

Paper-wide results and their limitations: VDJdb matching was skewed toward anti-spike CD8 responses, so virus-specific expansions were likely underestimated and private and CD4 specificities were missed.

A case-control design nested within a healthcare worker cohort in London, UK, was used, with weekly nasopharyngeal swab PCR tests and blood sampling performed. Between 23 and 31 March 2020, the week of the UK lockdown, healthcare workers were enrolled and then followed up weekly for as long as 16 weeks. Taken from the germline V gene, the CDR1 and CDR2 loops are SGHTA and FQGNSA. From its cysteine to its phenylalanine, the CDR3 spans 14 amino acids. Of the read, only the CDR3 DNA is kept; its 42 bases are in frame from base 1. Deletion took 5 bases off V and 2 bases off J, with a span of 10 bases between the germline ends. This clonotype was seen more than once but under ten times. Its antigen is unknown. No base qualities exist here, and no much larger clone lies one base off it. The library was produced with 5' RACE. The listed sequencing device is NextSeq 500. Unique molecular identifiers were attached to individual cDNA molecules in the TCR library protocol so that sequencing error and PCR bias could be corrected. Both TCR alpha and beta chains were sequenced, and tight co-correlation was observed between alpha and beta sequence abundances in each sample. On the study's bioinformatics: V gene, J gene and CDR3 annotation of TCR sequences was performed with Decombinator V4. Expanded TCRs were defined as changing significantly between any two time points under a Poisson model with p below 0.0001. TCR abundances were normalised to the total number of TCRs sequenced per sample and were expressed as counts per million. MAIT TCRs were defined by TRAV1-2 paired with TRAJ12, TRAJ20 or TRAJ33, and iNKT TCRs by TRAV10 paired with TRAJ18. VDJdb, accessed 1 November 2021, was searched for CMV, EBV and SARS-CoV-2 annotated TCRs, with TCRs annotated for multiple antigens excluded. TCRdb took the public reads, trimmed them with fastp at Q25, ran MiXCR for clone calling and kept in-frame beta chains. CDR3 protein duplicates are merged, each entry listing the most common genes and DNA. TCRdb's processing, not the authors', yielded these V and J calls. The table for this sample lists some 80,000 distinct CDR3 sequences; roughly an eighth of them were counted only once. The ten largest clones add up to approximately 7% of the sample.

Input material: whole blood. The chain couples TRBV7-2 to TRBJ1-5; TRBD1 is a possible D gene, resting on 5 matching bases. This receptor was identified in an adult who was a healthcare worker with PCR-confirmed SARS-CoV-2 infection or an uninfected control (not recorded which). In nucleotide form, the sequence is TGTGCCAGCAGCACCAGGGTTGGCAATCAGCCCCAGCATTTT. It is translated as CASSTRVGNQPQHF. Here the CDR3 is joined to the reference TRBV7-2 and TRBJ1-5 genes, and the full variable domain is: GAGVSQSPSNKVTEKGKDVELRCDPISGHTALYWYRQSLGQGLEFLIYFQGNSAPDKSGLPSDRFSAERTGGSVSTLTIQRTQQEDSAVYLCASSTRVGNQPQHFGDGTRLSIL.